The rows below give T cell receptor beta chains drawn from one sample of a study of T cell repertoires in cytomegalovirus infection. TCRdb processed the reads anew with MiXCR; each CDR3 protein has one entry. The sample holds 150,000 to 200,000 distinct CDR3 sequences, approximately 20% seen once. Sequencing input: PBMCs. Receptor source: a human donor in good health (CMV status not recorded). Some clones in this sample may be carry-over from other donors' samples. The CDR3 runs from the conserved cysteine through the conserved F or W. A D gene is named only where the DNA matches it firmly. Clone size, where shown, is once, few, many, or a class for clones that have expanded.

clone_size	d_call	j_call	v_call	cdr3_aa	cdr3_nt
many	.	TRBJ1-5	TRBV7-2	CASSSSDSSNQPQHF	TGTGCCAGCAGCTCGAGCGACAGTAGCAATCAGCCCCAGCATTTT
.	TRBD2	TRBJ2-1	TRBV6-5	CASSYSTSGIHSEQFF	TGTGCCAGCAGTTACTCGACTAGCGGGATCCACAGTGAGCAGTTCTTC
few	.	TRBJ2-3	TRBV5-1	CASSLAGVGAATDTQYF	TGCGCCAGCAGCTTGGCCGGGGTTGGGGCCGCCACAGATACGCAGTATTTT
many	TRBD2	TRBJ2-7	TRBV6-6	CASSYPPAGRGGEQYF	TGTGCCAGCAGTTATCCCCCTGCGGGCCGGGGGGGCGAGCAGTACTTC
.	TRBD2	TRBJ2-1	TRBV12-3/TRBV12-4	CASSRGTSRYNEQFF	TGTGCCAGCAGCCGAGGGACTAGCAGATACAATGAGCAGTTCTTC
.	.	TRBJ1-1	TRBV28	CASSVDGEGNTEAFF	TGTGCCAGCAGTGTGGACGGAGAAGGTAACACTGAAGCTTTCTTT
many	.	TRBJ1-2	TRBV7-9	CASSSTGLGYGYTF	TGTGCCAGCAGCTCAACCGGCCTGGGCTATGGCTACACCTTC
.	.	TRBJ2-6	TRBV5-1	CASSLVGRIAPGANVLTF	TGCGCCAGCAGCTTGGTCGGCAGGATTGCCCCTGGGGCCAACGTCCTGACTTTC
.	.	TRBJ2-3	TRBV5-1	CASSFSADTQYF	TGCGCCAGCAGCTTTTCGGCAGATACGCAGTATTTT
.	.	TRBJ1-5	TRBV12-3/TRBV12-4	CASSLLRTDQPQHF	TGTGCCAGCAGTTTGCTTCGGACCGATCAGCCCCAGCATTTT
.	.	TRBJ2-7	TRBV5-1	CASSSIDTTYEQYF	TGCGCCAGCAGCTCCATCGACACAACCTACGAGCAGTACTTC